This entry lists 32 T cell receptor beta chains sequenced from one sample in a study of CD8 T cells in Susac syndrome. Reverse transcription of about 0.5 to 1 ug RNA used random hexamers. TCRdb recomputed calls from the immunoSEQ multiplex PCR reads with MiXCR, one row per CDR3 protein. The repertoire holds 250,000 to 300,000 distinct CDR3 sequences, with roughly 85% as singletons. The sequencing input was CD8+ T cells from PBMCs. The receptors stem from a human donor with multiple sclerosis.

Here the CDR3 DNA reads TGCGCCAGCAGTGGTTCAGGGTGGATGAATGAGCAGTTCTTC. Its protein is CASSGSGWMNEQFF. The chain combines TRBV5-1 with TRBJ2-1; D perhaps matches TRBD1 (5 bases). Germline CDR1 SGHRS, CDR2 YFSETQ. The CDR3 runs to 14 residues. V lost 5 bases to trimming and J lost 7 bases, with 16 bases between them.

This chain connects TRBV4-1 to TRBJ2-5; 9 bases map to TRBD2. The V and J ends lost 1 base and 5 bases, in that order; junction bases with no gene match: 14. Per the germline V gene, CDR1 is MGHRA and CDR2 is YSYEKL. CDR3 length equals 18 residues. The CDR3 is CASSQARTGWSGRETQYF. In DNA form, the CDR3 reads TGCGCCAGCAGCCAAGCGCGGACCGGGTGGAGCGGGAGGGAGACCCAGTACTTC.

The chain links TRBV6-2 or TRBV6-3 to TRBJ1-1; tentatively, D is TRBD1 (6 bases). Looked up from germline, CDR1 is MNHEY and CDR2 is SVGEGT. Trimming stripped 6 bases from V and 6 bases from J, with 14 bases between. The CDR3 runs 13 residues. Written as DNA, the CDR3 is TGTGCCAGCAGGCCCCACAGGGACCCTGAAGCTTTCTTT. This sequence encodes CASRPHRDPEAFF.

V usage is TRBV7-9 and J usage is TRBJ2-5, with no clear D. V lost 5 bases to trimming and J lost 5 bases, with 12 bases between them. Germline-derived CDR1 and CDR2 are SEHNR and FQNEAQ (reference sequence). This CDR3 has 13 amino acids. CDR3 region: CASSRIPTETQYF. CDR3 bases: TGTGCCAGCAGCCGAATCCCAACGGAGACCCAGTACTTC.

V gene TRBV24-1 combines with J gene TRBJ2-2; 13 bases align to TRBD2. Trimming took 4 bases from V and 4 from J; bases not matched to a gene: 14. The length of the CDR3 is 20 residues. CDR1 and CDR2 (germline): KGHDR, SFDVKD. CDR3 residues: CATSDPNLLAGGLGTGELFF. The CDR3, as DNA: TGTGCCACCAGTGACCCAAATTTACTAGCGGGAGGGCTCGGCACCGGGGAGCTGTTTTTT.

This chain joins TRBV10-3 and TRBJ1-5; unclear D gene. Trimming took 10 bases from V and 4 from J, leaving 14 bases between them. Germline V gene sequence: CDR1 ENHRY, CDR2 SYGVKD. CDR3 size: 13 residues. The CDR3 protein is CATHEGINQPQHF. The DNA of the CDR3 is TGTGCCACGCATGAAGGGATTAATCAGCCCCAGCATTTT.

The V and J genes are TRBV7-9 and TRBJ2-7; tentatively, D is TRBD1 or TRBD2 (5 bases each). The V gene lost 5 bases and the J gene lost 6 bases, with 17 bases spanning the gap. The CDR3 has 14 amino acids. Germline CDR1 is SEHNR and CDR2 is FQNEAQ (reference sequence). CDR3 bases: TGTGCCAGCAGCCCTCTGGGCACGAGGGGCGAGCAGTACTTC. Protein product: CASSPLGTRGEQYF.

In nucleotides, the CDR3 is TGTGCCAGCAGCTTAGGGAGGCAGGGGAGGGCCGGGGAGCTGTTTTTT. Translating it yields CASSLGRQGRAGELFF. The rearrangement joins TRBV7-2 to TRBJ2-2, with a possible D match to TRBD2 (7 bases). The V end lost 1 base, the J end lost 6 bases, and 15 bases lay between the germline ends. This CDR3 has 16 amino acids. Germline CDR1 SGHTA, CDR2 FQGNSA.

The chain employs TRBV21-1 and TRBJ2-7. TRBV21-1 is a listed pseudogene. The CDR3 runs 11 residues. CDR3 residues: CASRKCYEQYF. The CDR3 DNA follows: TGTGCCAGCAGGAAGTGCTACGAGCAGTACTTC.

The chain is built from TRBV20-1 and TRBJ2-7; no firm D call. CDR1 and CDR2 from the germline V gene are DFQATT and SNEGSKA (reference sequence). The CDR3 is 13 amino acids. Trimming left V 5 bases short and J 1 base short, with 12 bases between. CDR3 sequence reads: CSAGDRVSYEQYF. CDR3 nucleotide sequence: TGCAGTGCTGGGGATCGGGTATCCTACGAGCAGTACTTC.

This clonotype has just one count. V and J are TRBV21-1 and TRBJ2-7; TRBD2 is the table's D call and was not checked against the DNA. TRBV21-1 represents a pseudogene. The CDR3 spans 17 residues. DNA of the CDR3: TGTGCCAGCAGCAAAAAAGGGGGACTAGCGGGGATCTACGAGCAGTACTTC. Amino acids: CASSKKGGLAGIYEQYF.

The CDR3 DNA is TGTGCCAGCAGCGCCGTCCGGAAGGGGGTCAATGAGCAGTTCTTC. This codes for CASSAVRKGVNEQFF. The chain links TRBV9 to TRBJ2-1; perhaps TRBD1 as D (6 bases). V lost 3 bases and J 6 bases, leaving 16 bases between the germline ends. From germline, CDR1 is SGDLS and CDR2 YYNGEE. This CDR3 has 15 residues.

This chain uses TRBV7-6 with TRBJ2-3; tentative D call: TRBD1 (7 bases). The length of the CDR3 is 16 residues. V shed 0 bases and J shed 6 bases, with 16 bases lying between them. Germline assignment: CDR1 SGHVS and CDR2 FNYEAQ. CDR3 in amino acids: CASSLAAGGSPDTQYF. CDR3 bases: TGTGCCAGCAGCTTAGCCGCAGGGGGGAGCCCGGATACGCAGTATTTT.

V is TRBV16 and J is TRBJ1-5; D call uncertain. CDR3 length: 13 residues. The V end was cut by 2 bases, the J end by 2 bases, with 4 bases between. From germline, CDR1 is KGHSY and CDR2 FQNENV. CDR3 coding DNA: TGTGCCAGCAGCCAAGAGGGCAATCAGCCCCAGCATTTT. As protein: CASSQEGNQPQHF.

CDR3 in amino acids: CASSLGGGVHEQYF. The CDR3 nucleotides are TGTGCCAGCAGCTTGGGAGGGGGTGTCCACGAGCAGTACTTC. V and J are TRBV5-6 and TRBJ2-7; the D gene is possibly TRBD1 (6 bases). The CDR3 spans 14 residues. Germline CDR1 is SGHDT and CDR2 is YYEEEE. Trimming left V 0 bases short and J 5 bases short, with 12 bases between.

The chain links TRBV27 to TRBJ2-7; tentatively, D is TRBD1 (5 bases). The CDR3 contains 12 residues. Trimming left V 5 bases short and J 6 bases short, with 11 bases between. CDR1 is MNHEY, CDR2 SMNVEV, per germline (reference sequence). Here the CDR3 reads CASSHRPTEQYF. Here the CDR3 DNA reads TGTGCCAGCAGTCACAGGCCCACCGAGCAGTACTTC.

The chain employs TRBV29-1 and TRBJ1-2; 8 bases map to TRBD1. The CDR3 covers 15 residues. Unmatched junction bases numbered 7, after V lost 0 bases and J lost 4 bases. Germline V gene sequence: CDR1 SQVTM, CDR2 ANQGSEA. Here the CDR3 reads CSVEDVTGATYGYTF. As DNA, the CDR3 is TGCAGCGTTGAAGATGTGACAGGGGCAACCTATGGCTACACCTTC.

In nucleotides, the CDR3 is TGTGCCTGGAGTGTAAGTAGCGAGGGGTTCTTC. Translation: CAWSVSSEGFF. V and J are TRBV30 and TRBJ2-1; weak D call: TRBD2 (5 bases). Deletions cut 0 bases from V and 15 bases from J, with 12 bases between. The CDR3 extends over 11 amino acids. Germline-derived CDR1 and CDR2 are GTSNPN and SVGIG (reference sequence).

Only one count was recorded for this clonotype. V gene TRBV12-5 combines with J gene TRBJ2-3, with 8 bases identical to TRBD1. V trimming: 6 bases; J trimming: 1 base; junction bases outside the gene matches: 6. The CDR3 totals 15 residues. Germline values: CDR1 LGHNT, CDR2 FRNRAP. CDR3 protein: CASGPGQGGTDTQYF. CDR3 bases: TGTGCTAGTGGGCCAGGACAGGGAGGCACAGATACGCAGTATTTT.

The V call is TRBV27, the J call TRBJ2-1; a possible D gene is TRBD1 (5 bases). In germline, CDR1 is MNHEY, CDR2 SMNVEV (reference sequence). V was clipped by 8 bases and J by 12 bases, with 11 bases between them. The CDR3 totals 10 residues. CDR3: CASGRGAQFF. The CDR3 DNA follows: TGTGCCAGCGGAAGGGGTGCGCAGTTCTTC.

The chain is built from TRBV27 and TRBJ2-7; 7 positions agree with TRBD2. The CDR3 sequence is 15 residues long. After removal of 4 bases from V and 2 bases from J, the junction contained 8 bases not matched to a gene. Germline V gene sequence: CDR1 MNHEY, CDR2 SMNVEV (reference sequence). The CDR3 spells CASSSNRGTTYEQYF. The DNA for the CDR3 is TGTGCCAGCAGTTCGAACCGGGGGACTACCTACGAGCAGTACTTC.

The chain joins TRBV6-2 or TRBV6-3 to TRBJ2-3; 10 positions agree with TRBD2. The V gene end was trimmed by 2 bases and the J gene end by 6 bases; junction bases not matched to a gene: 5. This CDR3 comprises 15 residues. The germline V gene has CDR1 MNHEY and CDR2 SVGEGT. The CDR3 bases are TGTGCCAGCAGTTACCTAGCGGGAGCCAGCGATACGCAGTATTTT. Its protein is CASSYLAGASDTQYF.

The chain carries TRBV27 and TRBJ1-4, with D perhaps TRBD1 (5 bases). The CDR3 runs to 14 residues. V was cut by 3 bases and J by 6 bases, with 11 bases left in between. CDR1 MNHEY and CDR2 SMNVEV come from the germline V gene (reference sequence). DNA of the CDR3: TGTGCCAGCAGTTTGGACCTAGGGGATGAAAAACTGTTTTTT. Residues: CASSLDLGDEKLFF.

V usage is TRBV7-8 and J usage is TRBJ1-2; tentatively, D is TRBD1 (6 bases). CDR1 is SGHVS, CDR2 FQNEAQ, per germline. The CDR3 is 16 residues long. V gave up 2 bases and J gave up 2 bases, with 15 bases separating them. CDR3 coding DNA: TGTGCCAGCAGCTTACCAGGGGCGTACTCCAACTATGGCTACACCTTC. This gives the protein CASSLPGAYSNYGYTF.

The chain joins TRBV20-1 to TRBJ1-6; possibly TRBD1 for D (5 bases). The V gene's germline CDR1 is DFQATT and CDR2 SNEGSKA (reference sequence). Trimming shortened V by 3 bases and J by 8 bases, and 17 bases separated the two germline ends. There are 15 residues in the CDR3. The CDR3 bases are TGCAGTGCTAGGTGGGGGATAAGGAAGGATTCACCCCTCCACTTT. Translated: CSARWGIRKDSPLHF.

V and J are TRBV5-1 and TRBJ2-1; D may be TRBD2 (5 bases). CDR1 is SGHRS and CDR2 is YFSETQ in the germline V gene. This CDR3 spans 14 amino acids. V was clipped by 5 bases and J by 0 bases, with 9 bases between them. The CDR3 bases are TGCGCCAGCAGGAAAGGAGGCTCCTACAATGAGCAGTTCTTC. Residues: CASRKGGSYNEQFF.

This clonotype was detected a few times. V gene TRBV7-9 combines with J gene TRBJ2-7; TRBD1 agrees at 7 bases. The V segment lost 1 base and the J segment 4 bases; nucleotides outside the gene matches: 4. CDR3 length: 14 amino acids. CDR1 SEHNR and CDR2 FQNEAQ come from the germline V gene (reference sequence). For the CDR3, the DNA is TGTGCCAGCAGCTTAGGAGGGGACAGTTACGAGCAGTACTTC. It translates to CASSLGGDSYEQYF.

This clonotype has at least ten counts. The chain employs TRBV11-3 and TRBJ2-1; 12 bases fit TRBD2. CDR1 SGHNT and CDR2 YENEEA come from the germline V gene. The CDR3 spans 15 residues. The V segment lost 4 bases and the J segment 6 bases; nucleotides outside the gene matches: 4. The CDR3 nucleotides read TGTGCCAGCAGCTCGGGACTAGCGGGCTTCAATGAGCAGTTCTTC. Translation: CASSSGLAGFNEQFF.

A word on this clonotype: One junction end does not reproduce the germline sequence, and a read error may be involved. V is TRBV7-7 and J is TRBJ2-7; 9 nucleotides line up with TRBD1. This CDR3 is 16 amino acids long. Germline assignment: CDR1 SSHAT and CDR2 FNYEAQ (reference sequence). CDR3 nucleotides: TGTGCTAGCAGCTTAGGACCCGGGACAGGGAACTACGAGCAGTACTTC. It specifies CASSLGPGTGNYEQYF. Supplemented by reference TRBV7-7 and TRBJ2-7, the full variable domain reads GAGVSQSPRYKVTKRGQDVTLRCDPISSHATLYWYQQALGQGPEFLTYFNYEAQPDKSGLPSDRFSAERPEGSISTLTIQRTEQRDSAMYRCASSLGPGTGNYEQYFGPGTRLTVT.

The chain employs TRBV28 and TRBJ2-3; 8 nucleotides agree with TRBD2. The CDR3 runs to 13 residues. V was clipped by 7 bases and J by 1 base; unmatched bases: 1. CDR1 and CDR2 from the germline V gene are MDHEN and SYDVKM. The CDR3 region has the DNA TGTGCCAGCAAGGGACTAGGCACAGATACGCAGTATTTT. Residues: CASKGLGTDTQYF.

The chain carries TRBV28 and TRBJ1-4, with 8 bases matching TRBD1. Germline V gene lookup returns CDR1 MDHEN and CDR2 SYDVKM. With V trimmed by 3 bases and J by 1 base, 10 bases remained unmatched. The CDR3 consists of 18 residues. The CDR3 DNA is TGTGCCAGCAGTTTCGATGGGACAGGAGATGTAACTAATGAAAAACTGTTTTTT. Its protein is CASSFDGTGDVTNEKLFF.

This clonotype showed up just a few times. The chain couples TRBV7-9 to TRBJ2-7; D uncertain. This CDR3 spans 14 amino acids. CDR1 and CDR2 (germline): SEHNR, FQNEAQ (reference sequence). The V gene lost 5 bases and the J gene lost 0 bases, with 11 bases spanning the gap. The CDR3 is CASSTDWSSYEQYF. CDR3 nucleotides: TGTGCCAGCAGCACCGACTGGAGCTCCTACGAGCAGTACTTC.